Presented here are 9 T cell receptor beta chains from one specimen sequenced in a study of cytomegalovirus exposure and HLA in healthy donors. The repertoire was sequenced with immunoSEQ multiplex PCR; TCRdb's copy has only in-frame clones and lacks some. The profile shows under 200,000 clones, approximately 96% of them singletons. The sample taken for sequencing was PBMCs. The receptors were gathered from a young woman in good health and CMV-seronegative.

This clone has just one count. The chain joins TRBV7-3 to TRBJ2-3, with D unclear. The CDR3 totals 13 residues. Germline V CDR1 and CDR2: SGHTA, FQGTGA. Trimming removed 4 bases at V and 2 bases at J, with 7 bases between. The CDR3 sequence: CASSYYLTDTQYF. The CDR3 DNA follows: TGTGCCAGCAGCTACTACCTCACAGATACGCAGTATTTT.

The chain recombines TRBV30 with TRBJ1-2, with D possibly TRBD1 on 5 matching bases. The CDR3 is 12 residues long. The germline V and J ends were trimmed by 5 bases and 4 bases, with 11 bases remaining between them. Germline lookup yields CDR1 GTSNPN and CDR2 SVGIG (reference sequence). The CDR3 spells CAWWGDGYGYTF. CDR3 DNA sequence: TGTGCCTGGTGGGGGGATGGCTATGGCTACACCTTC.

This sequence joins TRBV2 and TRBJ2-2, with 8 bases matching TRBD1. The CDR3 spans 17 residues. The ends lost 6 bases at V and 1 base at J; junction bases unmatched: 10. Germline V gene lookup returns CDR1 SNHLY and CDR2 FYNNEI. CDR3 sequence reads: CASSSHSGGMNTGELFF. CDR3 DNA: TGTGCCAGCAGCTCCCATTCAGGGGGCATGAACACCGGGGAGCTGTTTTTT.

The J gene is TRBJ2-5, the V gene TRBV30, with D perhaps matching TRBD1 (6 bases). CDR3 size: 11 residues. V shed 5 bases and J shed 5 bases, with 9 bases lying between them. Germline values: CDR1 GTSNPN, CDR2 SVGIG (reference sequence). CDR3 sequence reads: CAWGGLETQYF. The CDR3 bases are TGTGCCTGGGGGGGCTTGGAGACCCAGTACTTC.

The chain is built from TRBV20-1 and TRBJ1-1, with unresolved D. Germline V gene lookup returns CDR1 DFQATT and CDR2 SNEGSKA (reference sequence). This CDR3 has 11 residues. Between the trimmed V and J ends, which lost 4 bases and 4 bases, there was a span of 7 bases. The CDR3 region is CSATGGTEAFF. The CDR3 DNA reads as TGCAGTGCTACTGGAGGCACTGAAGCTTTCTTT.

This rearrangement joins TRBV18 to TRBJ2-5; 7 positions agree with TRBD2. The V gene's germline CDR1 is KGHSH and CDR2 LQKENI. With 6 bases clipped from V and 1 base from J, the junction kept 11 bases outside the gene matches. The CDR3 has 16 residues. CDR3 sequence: CASSPISSGGQETQYF. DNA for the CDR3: TGTGCCAGCTCGCCTATTTCTAGCGGTGGCCAAGAGACCCAGTACTTC. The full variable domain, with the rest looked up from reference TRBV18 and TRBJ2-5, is NAGVMQNPRHLVRRRGQEARLRCSPMKGHSHVYWYRQLPEEGLKFMVYLQKENIIDESGMPKERFSAEFPKEGPSILRIQQVVRGDSAAYFCASSPISSGGQETQYFGPGTRLLVL.

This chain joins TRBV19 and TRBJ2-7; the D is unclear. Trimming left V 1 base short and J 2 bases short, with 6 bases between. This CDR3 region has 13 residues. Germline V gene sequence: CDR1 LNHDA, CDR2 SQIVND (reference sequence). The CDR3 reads CASSIADTYEQYF. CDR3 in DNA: TGTGCCAGTAGTATAGCAGACACCTACGAGCAGTACTTC.

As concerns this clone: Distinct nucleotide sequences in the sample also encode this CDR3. The CDR3: CASSLAGLNTGELFF. The CDR3, as DNA: TGTGCCAGCAGCTTAGCGGGGCTGAACACCGGGGAGCTGTTTTTT. J is TRBJ2-2 and V is TRBV7-2, with a tentative D call TRBD1 (5 bases). CDR3 length: 15 amino acids. CDR1 is SGHTA, CDR2 FQGNSA, per germline. V lost 0 bases to trimming and J lost 1 base, with 6 bases between them.

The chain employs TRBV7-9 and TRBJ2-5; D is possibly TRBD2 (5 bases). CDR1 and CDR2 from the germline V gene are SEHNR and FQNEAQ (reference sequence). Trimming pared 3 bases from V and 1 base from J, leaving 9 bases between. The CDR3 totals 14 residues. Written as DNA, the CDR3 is TGTGCCAGCAGCTTCCGGGAAATCCAAGAGACCCAGTACTTC. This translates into CASSFREIQETQYF.